The 25 T cell receptor beta chains in this list originate from one sample, sequenced in a study of blood T cell repertoires in COVID-19. Clones were sequenced by immunoSEQ multiplex PCR, and TCRdb holds only the in-frame ones, with some missing. The sample has fewer than 100,000 clones, 85% seen once; the top ten hold 8% to 10%. Sequencing input: peripheral blood. The source of these receptors is a man aged 45 to 65 with COVID-19, enrolled during active disease.

This chain connects TRBV6-2 or TRBV6-3 to TRBJ2-3, with D possibly being TRBD2 (6 bases). The V and J ends lost 0 bases and 2 bases respectively, with 21 bases between them. The germline gives CDR1 MNHEY, CDR2 SVGEGT. CDR3 length: 19 residues. Written as DNA, the CDR3 is TGTGCCAGCAGTTACTCTTCCCTAGCGCGAGCGAGCCACACAGATACGCAGTATTTT. Amino acid sequence: CASSYSSLARASHTDTQYF.

The V call is TRBV18, the J call TRBJ1-5, with 11 bases identical to TRBD1. This CDR3 is 16 amino acids long. CDR1 is KGHSH and CDR2 is LQKENI in the germline V gene. The ends lost 4 bases at V and 3 bases at J; junction bases unmatched: 5. The CDR3 reads CASSLSGQGVNQPQHF. DNA for the CDR3: TGTGCCAGCTCACTCTCGGGACAGGGGGTCAATCAGCCCCAGCATTTT.

This chain joins TRBV6-5 and TRBJ2-1, with D maybe TRBD2 (7 bases). The CDR3 loop spans 14 amino acids. Germline assignment: CDR1 MNHEY and CDR2 SVGAGI. Trimming cost V 11 bases and J 1 base, with 15 bases left between them. The CDR3 sequence is CALGGLGSYNEQFF. CDR3 bases: TGTGCCCTGGGGGGGCTTGGGTCCTACAATGAGCAGTTCTTC.

In nucleotides, the CDR3 is TGTGCCAGCAGTTCCCCTACCCAGCGACTAGCGGGAGCGTACGAGCAGTACTTC. Translation gives CASSSPTQRLAGAYEQYF. The gene calls are TRBV28 and TRBJ2-7; 12 nucleotides match TRBD2. This CDR3 contains 18 residues. Trimming removed 4 bases from V and 4 bases from J; junction bases left unmatched: 14. The germline V gene encodes CDR1 MDHEN and CDR2 SYDVKM.

This clone was observed a handful of times. The genes are TRBV10-3 and TRBJ1-1; TRBD1 agrees at 8 bases. Trimming removed 6 bases from V and 4 bases from J; junction bases left unmatched: 10. Germline loops: CDR1 ENHRY, CDR2 SYGVKD. The CDR3 contains 15 residues. In DNA form, the CDR3 reads TGTGCCATCAGCGGCGCGGTCACAGGGGGCACTGAAGCTTTCTTT. Its protein is CAISGAVTGGTEAFF.

The J gene is TRBJ2-1, the V gene TRBV11-3; 9 bases are a match to TRBD2. V lost 4 bases, J lost 6 bases, and 13 bases stayed unmatched. The CDR3 is made up of 17 amino acids. Germline V lookup: CDR1 SGHNT, CDR2 YENEEA. The CDR3 protein is CASSSGSGTSLINEQFF. CDR3 DNA sequence: TGTGCCAGCAGCTCTGGCTCCGGGACTAGCCTTATCAATGAGCAGTTCTTC.

The chain links TRBV30 to TRBJ2-3; a possible D gene is TRBD1 (6 bases). Germline CDR1 reads GTSNPN; CDR2 reads SVGIG (reference sequence). V was cut by 4 bases and J by 10 bases, with 24 bases left in between. CDR3 size: 15 residues. The CDR3 region has the DNA TGTGCCTGGACCCCGGGGTGGGACATAAGGGGCTCGCAGTATTTT. Protein product: CAWTPGWDIRGSQYF.

The chain joins TRBV29-1 to TRBJ2-3; 9 bases are a match to TRBD1. The CDR3 length is 15 residues. CDR1 is SQVTM, CDR2 ANQGSEA, per germline. V shed 4 bases and J 6 bases; nucleotides not matched to a gene: 11. CDR3 nucleotides: TGCAGCGTTGTTATGTTGGACAGGGGCGGTGATACGCAGTATTTT. Protein product: CSVVMLDRGGDTQYF.

This clone was counted once. The gene calls are TRBV7-3 and TRBJ2-3; 7 nucleotides match TRBD2. After removal of 5 bases from V and 4 bases from J, the junction contained 9 bases not matched to a gene. The CDR3 has 15 amino acids. Germline CDR1 and CDR2: SGHTA and FQGTGA. The CDR3 here is CASSPRGGRADTQYF. The CDR3 nucleotides read TGTGCCAGCAGCCCCCGTGGGGGGAGGGCAGATACGCAGTATTTT.

J is TRBJ1-4 and V is TRBV2, with TRBD1 as a possible D gene (5 bases). Trimming stripped 3 bases from V and 4 bases from J, with 9 bases between. The CDR3 consists of 14 residues. The germline gives CDR1 SNHLY, CDR2 FYNNEI. The CDR3 protein is CASSEGGRNEKLFF. The CDR3 DNA is TGTGCCAGCAGTGAGGGGGGTCGTAATGAAAAACTGTTTTTT.

CDR3 loop: CASSSTVPGVSYNEQFF. The CDR3 DNA reads as TGTGCCAGCAGCTCCACCGTACCGGGAGTTAGTTACAATGAGCAGTTCTTC. This chain links TRBV11-2 with TRBJ2-1; a possible D gene is TRBD2 (6 bases). Germline assignment: CDR1 SGHAT and CDR2 FQNNGV. The CDR3 loop spans 17 amino acids. V gave up 4 bases and J gave up 4 bases, with 20 bases separating them.

This clone occurred a few times. The chain is built from TRBV6-1 and TRBJ2-7; D not certain. The CDR3 length is 14 residues. Germline CDR1 reads MNHNS; CDR2 reads SASEGT. The V end was cut by 0 bases, the J end by 2 bases, with 8 bases between. This CDR3 reads CASSEAEAAYEQYF. The DNA for the CDR3 is TGTGCCAGCAGTGAAGCAGAGGCAGCCTACGAGCAGTACTTC.

The CDR3 DNA reads as TGTGCCAGCAGCTGGGACAGGGAGTATCAGCCCCAGCATTTT. It translates to CASSWDREYQPQHF. This chain joins TRBV5-6 and TRBJ1-5, with TRBD1 matching over 9 bases. The V segment lost 3 bases and the J segment 5 bases; nucleotides outside the gene matches: 3. CDR3 size: 14 residues. The germline V gene has CDR1 SGHDT and CDR2 YYEEEE.

V and J are TRBV4-1 and TRBJ2-1; no clear D gene. The V end was cut by 1 base, the J end by 0 bases, with 10 bases between. Germline V gene data show CDR1 as MGHRA and CDR2 as YSYEKL. The CDR3 is made up of 16 amino acids. CDR3 DNA: TGCGCCAGCAGCCAAGGGGCCCAATACTCCTACAATGAGCAGTTCTTC. Translating gives CASSQGAQYSYNEQFF.

Here the CDR3 reads CASSRVAGANTEAFF. The CDR3 DNA sequence: TGTGCCAGCAGCAGGGTTGCAGGGGCTAACACTGAAGCTTTCTTT. This chain uses TRBV3-1 (or the pseudogene TRBV3-2) with TRBJ1-1; weak D call: TRBD1 (6 bases). V was shortened by 5 bases and J by 2 bases, with 15 bases between the two germline ends. The germline V gene has CDR1 LGHDT and CDR2 YNNKEL (reference sequence). This CDR3 spans 15 amino acids.

V usage is TRBV19 and J usage is TRBJ2-2; TRBD1 agrees at 7 bases. Unmatched junction bases numbered 4, after V lost 9 bases and J lost 0 bases. Looked up from germline, CDR1 is LNHDA and CDR2 is SQIVND (reference sequence). The CDR3 has 14 amino acids. CDR3 sequence: CASAQGANTGELFF. The CDR3 DNA is TGTGCCAGCGCCCAGGGGGCGAACACCGGGGAGCTGTTTTTT.

The chain uses TRBV9 and TRBJ2-7; 11 bases line up with TRBD2. After removal of 0 bases from V and 6 bases from J, the junction contained 5 bases not matched to a gene. Germline assignment: CDR1 SGDLS and CDR2 YYNGEE. The CDR3 is made up of 15 amino acids. CDR3 bases: TGTGCCAGCAGCGTAGGTGTTCTAGCGGGAGGCGAGCAGTACTTC. Translating it yields CASSVGVLAGGEQYF.

The genes are TRBV10-3 and TRBJ2-1; a weak D match, TRBD2 (6 bases). This CDR3 comprises 15 residues. V dropped 2 bases and J dropped 0 bases, with 8 bases sitting between them. Germline CDR1 reads ENHRY; CDR2 reads SYGVKD. CDR3 sequence reads: CAISEMGGSYNEQFF. In nucleotides, the CDR3 is TGTGCCATCAGTGAGATGGGGGGCTCCTACAATGAGCAGTTCTTC.

The chain employs TRBV24-1 and TRBJ2-5; a weak D match, TRBD2 (6 bases). V was pared by 3 bases and J by 5 bases, with 12 bases between. This CDR3 has 14 residues. Germline V gene data show CDR1 as KGHDR and CDR2 as SFDVKD. CDR3 region: CATSDVTGGETQYF. Here the CDR3 DNA reads TGTGCCACCAGTGATGTGACCGGAGGGGAGACCCAGTACTTC.

V is TRBV11-2 and J is TRBJ2-1; no clear D gene. Trimming left V 5 bases short and J 6 bases short, with 11 bases between. This CDR3 comprises 13 residues. Germline V CDR1 and CDR2: SGHAT, FQNNGV. Here the CDR3 DNA reads TGTGCCAGCAGCCAGACACGAGTCAATGAGCAGTTCTTC. Its translation: CASSQTRVNEQFF.

This chain uses TRBV12-3 or TRBV12-4 with TRBJ1-6, with D uncertain. The CDR3 has 13 residues. Trimming took 6 bases from V and 6 from J, leaving 9 bases between them. CDR3 sequence reads: CASRGPGNSPLHF. The CDR3 nucleotides are TGTGCCAGCAGGGGCCCAGGTAATTCACCCCTCCACTTT.

This clone was observed a few times. The rearrangement links TRBV19 to TRBJ1-3; D is undetermined. The V gene lost 5 bases and the J gene lost 1 base, with 9 bases spanning the gap. This CDR3 region has 14 residues. Germline CDR1 reads LNHDA; CDR2 reads SQIVND (reference sequence). This CDR3 is CASSHPGSGNTIYF. Written as DNA, the CDR3 is TGTGCCAGTAGTCACCCCGGTTCTGGAAACACCATATATTTT. Together with reference TRBV19 and TRBJ1-3, the CDR3 gives the full variable domain: DGGITQSPKYLFRKEGQNVTLSCEQNLNHDAMYWYRQDPGQGLRLIYYSQIVNDFQKGDIAEGYSVSREKKESFPLTVTSAQKNPTAFYLCASSHPGSGNTIYFGEGSWLTVV.

The genes are TRBV28 and TRBJ1-1, with 7 bases that match TRBD1. The CDR3 is 14 residues long. With V trimmed by 5 bases and J by 6 bases, 9 bases remained unmatched. Looked up from germline, CDR1 is MDHEN and CDR2 is SYDVKM. The CDR3 loop reads CASSPVGGRAEAFF. CDR3 sequence (DNA): TGTGCCAGCAGTCCAGTAGGGGGCAGGGCTGAAGCTTTCTTT.

The chain joins TRBV3-1 (or the pseudogene TRBV3-2) to TRBJ2-7; 9 bases line up with TRBD1. The germline gives CDR1 LGHDT, CDR2 YNNKEL (reference sequence). This CDR3 region has 15 residues. With 2 bases clipped from V and 3 bases from J, the junction kept 5 bases outside the gene matches. The chain's CDR3 is CASSQFPGQGYEQYF. The CDR3 region has the DNA TGTGCCAGCAGCCAATTCCCGGGACAGGGCTACGAGCAGTACTTC.

The rearrangement links TRBV6-5 to TRBJ1-1, with D perhaps TRBD1 (5 bases). Germline assignment: CDR1 MNHEY and CDR2 SVGAGI. V lost 2 bases and J lost 4, with 8 bases in between. This CDR3 has 13 amino acids. CDR3 in DNA: TGTGCCAGCAGTTACAACCAGGGCACTGAAGCTTTCTTT. This gives the protein CASSYNQGTEAFF.